This paragraph covers one T cell receptor beta chain sequence. The sample belongs to a study of T cell responses to AZD1222 COVID-19 vaccine. The assay was immunoSEQ multiplex PCR, and TCRdb's table has in-frame clones only and misses some. This table holds approximately 180,000 clones, 85% to 90% found once. This CDR3 contains 14 residues. Germline CDR1 is SEHNR and CDR2 is FQNEAQ (reference sequence). V lost 0 bases and J lost 3, with 5 bases in between. This clonotype was obtained from an adult in good health. This chain connects TRBV7-9 to TRBJ1-4; D call uncertain. The source material was peripheral blood, sampled on day 0 of AZD1222 vaccination. The chain's CDR3 is CASSLAGANEKLFF. In DNA form, the CDR3 reads TGTGCCAGCAGCTTAGCTGGGGCTAATGAAAAACTGTTTTTT.